This T cell receptor beta chain was captured in a study of cytomegalovirus exposure and HLA in healthy donors. Primers for the PCR totalled 60 Vbeta and 13 Jbeta. Libraries were prepared by immunoSEQ multiplex PCR; TCRdb keeps only in-frame clonotypes and omits some of them. This table has roughly 170,000 clones, 80% appearing once. V lost 7 bases and J 1 base, leaving 12 bases between the germline ends. CDR3 length: 14 amino acids. Per the germline V gene, CDR1 is MNHEY and CDR2 is SMNVEV (reference sequence). The chain is built from TRBV27 and TRBJ2-3; D is possibly TRBD1 (5 bases). The sample consisted of PBMCs. The receptor comes from a boy between 10 and 17 years old in good health and CMV-seronegative. This CDR3 is CASIPQGRTDTQYF. In DNA, the CDR3 is TGTGCCAGCATACCCCAGGGCCGCACAGATACGCAGTATTTT.